The 15 T cell receptor beta chains below come from one sample, sequenced in a study of blood T cell repertoires in COVID-19 (dated by TCRdb to 2020 to 2021). Library preparation employed the immunoSEQ multiplex PCR assay. Sourced from immuneACCESS, this table was stored by TCRdb with only in-frame sequences that have V and J called. A share of the clones is absent; for the studies checked, an unresolved V gene accounts for under half, and the remainder has no known explanation. The sample yields about 110,000 clones; 70% to 80% were counted once. Under 10% of the sample lies in the top ten. The specimen sequenced was peripheral blood. All receptors derive from a woman aged 55-69 years with acute or convalescent COVID-19.

The chain links TRBV11-2 to TRBJ1-6; D gene uncertain. The CDR3 totals 14 residues. Trimming removed 3 bases from V and 3 bases from J, with 6 bases in between. Per the germline V gene, CDR1 is SGHAT and CDR2 is FQNNGV. The CDR3 nucleotides read TGTGCCAGCAGCTTCGAGGGCTATAATTCACCCCTCCACTTT. Translating gives CASSFEGYNSPLHF.

V gene TRBV12-3 or TRBV12-4 combines with J gene TRBJ1-2; a possible D gene is TRBD1 (6 bases). V lost 6 bases and J lost 6, with 14 bases in between. The length of the CDR3 is 13 residues. The CDR3 sequence is CASRRSGEDGYTF. CDR3 bases: TGTGCCAGCAGGCGCTCAGGGGAAGATGGCTACACCTTC.

The rearrangement joins TRBV5-1 to TRBJ2-1; D is possibly TRBD2 (6 bases). Germline values: CDR1 SGHRS, CDR2 YFSETQ. Trimming removed 3 bases at V and 4 bases at J, with 17 bases between. CDR3 length: 16 amino acids. This chain's CDR3 is CASSSPGLRGYNEQFF. In DNA, the CDR3 is TGCGCCAGCAGCTCGCCGGGGCTACGGGGGTACAATGAGCAGTTCTTC.

This clone has just a few counts. The gene calls are TRBV9 and TRBJ1-1; D might be TRBD1 (5 bases). Trimming took 4 bases from V and 5 from J, leaving 18 bases between them. The germline V gene has CDR1 SGDLS and CDR2 YYNGEE. The CDR3 extends over 15 amino acids. CDR3 amino acids: CASSSRVGGRTEAFF. The CDR3 region has the DNA TGTGCCAGCAGCTCCCGGGTGGGGGGAAGGACTGAAGCTTTCTTT.

The J gene is TRBJ1-1, the V gene TRBV10-1; TRBD1 is a possible D gene (5 bases). The CDR3 is 13 amino acids. V shed 6 bases and J shed 2 bases, with 10 bases lying between them. Germline loops: CDR1 WNHNN, CDR2 SYGVQD (reference sequence). CDR3 in amino acids: CASRRTTNTEAFF. Here the CDR3 DNA reads TGCGCCAGCAGGAGGACAACCAACACTGAAGCTTTCTTT.

The CDR3 protein is CASSYSTGSGGYTF. The CDR3 DNA reads TGTGCCAGCAGTTACTCGACAGGGTCCGGTGGCTACACCTTC. The chain couples TRBV6-6 to TRBJ1-2, with 7 positions matching TRBD1. The length of the CDR3 is 14 residues. Germline CDR1 MNHNY, CDR2 SVGAGI (reference sequence). The trim removed 0 bases at V and 7 bases at J, leaving 5 bases unmatched.

V gene TRBV6-5 combines with J gene TRBJ1-1; D unresolved. Germline CDR1 MNHEY, CDR2 SVGAGI. V lost 6 bases to trimming and J lost 2 bases, with 13 bases between them. The CDR3 contains 14 residues. CDR3 DNA sequence: TGTGCCAGCAGATCCCAGGTTCCTAACACTGAAGCTTTCTTT. Translated: CASRSQVPNTEAFF.

The rearrangement uses TRBV4-2 and TRBJ2-5; 8 bases fit TRBD2. The CDR3 runs 13 residues. Germline V gene data show CDR1 as LGHNA and CDR2 as YNFKEQ. Germline trimming cut 10 bases from V and 5 bases from J; bases unmatched to any gene: 9. CDR3 residues: CATRGGAGETQYF. In DNA form, the CDR3 reads TGTGCCACCCGGGGGGGGGCCGGGGAGACCCAGTACTTC.

In this sample, this clone turned up once. The chain links TRBV9 to TRBJ1-2, with 7 bases matching TRBD1. The CDR3 has 13 amino acids. Germline V gene lookup returns CDR1 SGDLS and CDR2 YYNGEE. J lost 8 bases, V lost 7 bases, and 11 bases had no gene match. In DNA, the CDR3 is TGTGCCAGCTCGAACCAGCAGGGGGTAGGCTACACCTTC. This encodes CASSNQQGVGYTF.

This chain connects TRBV19 to TRBJ2-7; 8 bases line up with TRBD1. CDR1 and CDR2 from the germline V gene are LNHDA and SQIVND (reference sequence). The CDR3 extends over 15 amino acids. Trimming cost V 5 bases and J 1 base; bases outside gene matches: 7. CDR3 sequence reads: CASSVRTGSSYEQYF. CDR3 DNA sequence: TGTGCCAGTAGTGTGCGGACAGGGTCTTCCTACGAGCAGTACTTC.

The gene calls are TRBV6-5 and TRBJ1-2; TRBD1 aligns across 7 bases. The V gene's germline CDR1 is MNHEY and CDR2 SVGAGI. V gave up 2 bases and J gave up 6 bases; unmatched junction bases: 6. CDR3 length: 14 residues. DNA for the CDR3: TGTGCCAGCAGTTACCTTGGGACAGTAAATGGCTACACCTTC. It yields the protein CASSYLGTVNGYTF.

The chain joins TRBV5-1 to TRBJ1-6; 9 bases fit TRBD1. V trimming: 0 bases; J trimming: 8 bases; junction bases outside the gene matches: 3. The CDR3 runs 15 residues. Per germline, CDR1 SGHRS and CDR2 YFSETQ. CDR3 sequence (DNA): TGCGCCAGCAGCTTGGGCCGGACAGGGGATTCACCCCTCCACTTT. As protein: CASSLGRTGDSPLHF.

J is TRBJ2-7 and V is TRBV7-9; the match to TRBD1 covers 7 bases. From germline, CDR1 is SEHNR and CDR2 FQNEAQ (reference sequence). Germline trimming cut 5 bases from V and 1 base from J; bases unmatched to any gene: 8. The CDR3 runs 15 residues. The CDR3 DNA reads TGTGCCAGCAGCCCTCCGGGGACAGAGTCCTACGAGCAGTACTTC. Translation: CASSPPGTESYEQYF.

The rearrangement links TRBV24-1 to TRBJ1-4, with D unresolved. CDR3 length: 15 residues. V lost 4 bases to trimming and J lost 4 bases, with 12 bases between them. Per germline, CDR1 KGHDR and CDR2 SFDVKD. The CDR3 region is CATSESNSFNEKLFF. The CDR3 DNA reads as TGTGCCACCAGTGAATCCAACAGCTTTAATGAAAAACTGTTTTTT.

The rearrangement uses TRBV20-1 and TRBJ1-2; TRBD1 agrees at 7 bases. Germline values: CDR1 DFQATT, CDR2 SNEGSKA (reference sequence). Losses at the gene ends were 6 bases for V and 3 bases for J; bases not matched to a gene: 1. CDR3 size: 11 residues. The CDR3 DNA reads as TGCAGTGCCCAGGGGGACTATGGCTACACCTTC. Translating gives CSAQGDYGYTF.